This is a list of T cell receptor beta chains from one sample in a study of blood T cell repertoires in COVID-19. The data were produced by immunoSEQ multiplex PCR, yet TCRdb's version contains in-frame clones alone and is incomplete. The sample carries fewer than 200,000 clones, more than 75% recorded once. Sample: peripheral blood. The receptor source for this set is a woman between 65 and 79 years old with acute or convalescent COVID-19. Both conserved end residues are part of each CDR3. The D gene is left open where the match is weak. The size field is filled for only some rows; it gives once, few, many or a size class.

v_call,d_call,clone_size,j_call,cdr3_aa,cdr3_nt
TRBV7-3,NA,NA,TRBJ2-1,CASSLGGQNNEQFF,TGTGCCAGCAGCTTAGGTGGGCAGAACAATGAGCAGTTCTTC
TRBV7-2,TRBD2,NA,TRBJ2-2,CASSSTSGLNTGELFF,TGTGCCAGCAGCTCGACTAGCGGGCTGAACACCGGGGAGCTGTTTTTT
TRBV7-9,NA,once,TRBJ1-2,CASSPRTAPWGYTF,TGTGCCAGCAGCCCCAGGACAGCACCTTGGGGCTACACCTTC
TRBV10-3,NA,NA,TRBJ2-7,CAISDSGLPRDEQYF,TGTGCCATCAGTGATAGCGGCCTACCGAGGGACGAGCAGTACTTC
TRBV28,TRBD1,NA,TRBJ1-4,CASSLQGGNEKLFF,TGTGCCAGCAGTTTACAGGGGGGTAATGAAAAACTGTTTTTT
TRBV6-5,NA,NA,TRBJ2-7,CASSYSTPGSYEQYF,TGTGCCAGCAGTTACTCGACTCCGGGGTCCTACGAGCAGTACTTC
TRBV21-1,NA,NA,TRBJ1-5,CASSNKNLRDSFKSAGQPQHF,TGTGCCAGCAGCAATAAAAACCTCCGGGACTCCTTTAAATCTGCTGGTCAGCCCCAGCATTTT
TRBV19,TRBD2,NA,TRBJ2-1,CASSLLAGGYNEQFF,TGTGCCAGTAGTTTACTAGCGGGGGGGTACAATGAGCAGTTCTTC
TRBV19,NA,NA,TRBJ1-2,CASSIELSAGRTDGYTF,TGTGCCAGTAGTATAGAGCTCAGCGCAGGGAGGACGGATGGCTACACCTTC
TRBV24-1,TRBD1,NA,TRBJ1-1,CATSGRDRAGAFF,TGTGCCACCAGTGGCCGGGACAGGGCTGGAGCTTTCTTT
TRBV11-3,NA,few,TRBJ2-1,CASSLERQGPPAFF,TGTGCCAGCAGCTTAGAGCGGCAGGGGCCTCCGGCGTTCTTC
TRBV3-1/TRBV3-2,NA,NA,TRBJ1-2,CASSAVSNYGYTF,TGTGCCAGCAGCGCAGTATCTAACTATGGCTACACCTTC
TRBV4-3,TRBD2,NA,TRBJ2-7,CASSLLTSGVFHEQYF,TGCGCCAGCAGCCTCCTGACTAGCGGAGTGTTCCACGAGCAGTACTTC
TRBV2,TRBD1,NA,TRBJ1-5,CASREGTVSNQPQHF,TGTGCCAGCAGGGAGGGGACAGTTAGCAATCAGCCCCAGCATTTT
TRBV5-1,TRBD1,NA,TRBJ2-7,CASSLEGQGDEQYF,TGCGCCAGCAGCTTGGAGGGACAGGGCGACGAGCAGTACTTC
TRBV19,NA,once,TRBJ1-5,CASSPGAGPQHF,TGTGCCAGTAGTCCCGGGGCGGGACCCCAGCATTTT
TRBV30,TRBD1,NA,TRBJ1-5,CAWSLGTGSNQPQHF,TGTGCCTGGAGTCTAGGGACAGGGAGCAATCAGCCCCAGCATTTT
TRBV19,NA,NA,TRBJ2-3,CASSTGQFTDTQYF,TGTGCCAGTAGTACCGGACAGTTCACAGATACGCAGTATTTT
TRBV7-2,TRBD2,NA,TRBJ2-2,CASSYRTSPGELFF,TGTGCCAGCAGTTACCGGACTAGTCCCGGGGAGCTGTTTTTT
TRBV7-3,NA,once,TRBJ2-1,CASSLGGLTPQFF,TGTGCCAGCAGCTTAGGGGGACTTACTCCGCAGTTCTTC
TRBV2,TRBD2,once,TRBJ2-3,CASSGLVVSTDTQYF,TGTGCCAGCTCGGGACTAGTCGTTAGCACAGATACGCAGTATTTT
TRBV6-2/TRBV6-3,NA,NA,TRBJ2-3,CASSQTGTYTQYF,TGTGCCAGCAGTCAGACAGGAACCTATACGCAGTATTTT
TRBV7-9,TRBD1,NA,TRBJ2-5,CAIVTGAAETQYF,TGTGCCATCGTAACAGGGGCGGCAGAGACCCAGTACTTC
TRBV5-6,NA,NA,TRBJ1-2,CASSLELAGSYYGYTF,TGTGCCAGCAGCTTGGAGCTTGCAGGGTCTTACTATGGCTACACCTTC
TRBV6-2/TRBV6-3,TRBD2,NA,TRBJ2-3,CASSYIFYSGVSDTQYF,TGTGCCAGCAGTTACATTTTCTATAGCGGGGTCTCAGATACGCAGTATTTT
TRBV28,NA,NA,TRBJ1-1,CASSLTGLSTEAFF,TGTGCCAGCAGTCTCACAGGGTTGAGCACTGAAGCTTTCTTT
TRBV19,TRBD1,NA,TRBJ2-7,CASSVGQGPYEQYF,TGTGCCAGTAGTGTAGGACAGGGCCCCTACGAGCAGTACTTC
TRBV18,TRBD1,NA,TRBJ1-1,CASSPQGAPSLNTEAFF,TGTGCCAGCTCACCACAGGGGGCGCCGAGTCTAAACACTGAAGCTTTCTTT
TRBV18,NA,once,TRBJ2-1,CASSPPTGYGEQFF,TGTGCCAGCTCACCTCCTACAGGGTACGGTGAGCAGTTCTTC
TRBV30,NA,many,TRBJ1-2,CAWSVPGTYNGYTF,TGTGCCTGGAGTGTACCCGGGACATACAATGGCTACACCTTC
TRBV27,TRBD2,NA,TRBJ2-2,CASRDIGLAGIGELFF,TGTGCCAGCAGAGATATAGGACTAGCGGGGATCGGGGAGCTGTTTTTT
TRBV6-1,NA,once,TRBJ1-1,CASRERQESTEAFF,TGTGCCAGCAGGGAACGACAGGAGAGCACTGAAGCTTTCTTT
TRBV5-5,NA,NA,TRBJ1-6,CASSPEVYNSPLHF,TGTGCCAGCAGCCCAGAGGTCTACAATTCACCCCTCCACTTT
TRBV6-5,NA,NA,TRBJ1-6,CASSYSVATNNSPLHF,TGTGCCAGCAGTTACTCCGTAGCAACCAATAATTCACCCCTCCACTTT
TRBV19,TRBD1,NA,TRBJ2-7,CASRKGQGPYEQYF,TGTGCCAGTAGAAAGGGACAGGGACCCTACGAGCAGTACTTC
TRBV10-1,TRBD2,few,TRBJ2-1,CASSESSSGGAREQFF,TGCGCCAGCAGTGAGTCCTCTAGCGGGGGGGCCCGTGAGCAGTTCTTC
TRBV5-6,NA,once,TRBJ2-5,CASSLGQEETQYF,TGTGCCAGCAGCTTAGGACAAGAAGAGACCCAGTACTTC
TRBV29-1,NA,once,TRBJ1-2,CSVDSYYGYTF,TGCAGCGTTGATAGTTACTATGGCTACACCTTC
TRBV10-3,TRBD2,NA,TRBJ2-1,CAISATGVLAGGDYNEQFF,TGTGCCATCAGTGCGACAGGGGTGCTAGCGGGAGGTGATTACAATGAGCAGTTCTTC
TRBV18,TRBD1,once,TRBJ2-7,CASSREGQGAEQYF,TGTGCCAGCTCACGGGAGGGACAGGGGGCAGAGCAGTACTTC
TRBV6-6,NA,few,TRBJ1-4,CASSSTGFNEKLFF,TGTGCCAGCAGTTCAACAGGGTTTAATGAAAAACTGTTTTTT
TRBV13,TRBD2,NA,TRBJ2-7,CASSLVGLAGHEQYF,TGTGCCAGCAGCCTAGTGGGACTAGCGGGCCACGAGCAGTACTTC
TRBV6-5,TRBD2,NA,TRBJ2-5,CASSYALAGRQTQYF,TGTGCCAGCAGTTACGCCCTAGCGGGAAGACAGACCCAGTACTTC
TRBV18,TRBD1,NA,TRBJ2-3,CASSPTGTDTQYF,TGTGCCAGCTCACCGACAGGGACAGATACGCAGTATTTT
TRBV30,NA,NA,TRBJ1-2,CAWEQGGYGYTF,TGTGCCTGGGAACAAGGAGGCTATGGCTACACCTTC
TRBV2,NA,NA,TRBJ1-2,CASSGQRSNYGYTF,TGTGCCAGCAGTGGACAAAGAAGCAACTATGGCTACACCTTC
TRBV18,TRBD2,once,TRBJ2-3,CASSRNGGGPDTQYF,TGTGCCAGCTCAAGGAACGGGGGGGGACCAGATACGCAGTATTTT
TRBV30,NA,NA,TRBJ1-2,CACNLRTGGGYTF,TGTGCCTGTAATTTAAGGACTGGGGGGGGCTACACCTTC
TRBV7-9,NA,NA,TRBJ2-3,CASSLGFARTDTQYF,TGTGCCAGCAGCTTGGGCTTTGCAAGGACAGATACGCAGTATTTT
TRBV13,NA,few,TRBJ1-1,CASTRRSGGNTEAFF,TGTGCCAGCACCAGACGAAGCGGGGGGAACACTGAAGCTTTCTTT